This record covers a single TCR beta chain. The data are from a study of shared clonotypes between healthy human individuals. Across the study: For every donor, three CD4 naive, three CD4 memory, two CD8 naive and one CD8 memory plates were used.

This table comes from immunoSEQ multiplex PCR, and its TCRdb copy is limited to in-frame clones, with some not included. In the table there are around 1.6 million clones, nearly 99% of which are singletons. The CDR3 sequence is 16 residues long. CDR1 is SGHTA, CDR2 FQGNSA, per germline. V lost 0 bases and J lost 6; bases outside the gene matches: 6. The study separated CD4+ cells into CD45RA+ naive and CD45RA-negative memory subsets. The sequenced sample was naive CD4+ T cells sorted from blood. Specified subset: CD45RA+ positively selected. The chain uses TRBV7-2 and TRBJ2-1, with 9 bases identical to TRBD2. The origin of this receptor is a man under 40 in good health. Here the CDR3 reads CASSLAASGTSNEQFF. CDR3 in DNA: TGTGCCAGCAGCTTAGCCGCTAGCGGGACTAGCAATGAGCAGTTCTTC.